This T cell receptor (beta chain) appears in the sequencing data of a study of OX40 agonist ivuxolimab in advanced cancers. Overall study context: Patients undergoing dose escalation presented with hepatocellular carcinoma, melanoma, renal cell or head and neck cancer. Participants averaged approximately 65 years of age (range roughly 23 to 85) and were approximately 81% male.

Patients with a history of autoimmune disease or on systemic immunosuppression were excluded. The repertoire was sequenced with immunoSEQ multiplex PCR; TCRdb's copy has only in-frame clones and lacks some. In the table there are some 59,000 clones, around 90% of which are singletons. This CDR3 has 21 residues. Trimming cost V 0 bases and J 4 bases; bases outside gene matches: 13. The V gene's germline CDR1 is LGHNA and CDR2 YSLEER. The sample in question was CD4+ or CD8+ T cells sorted from blood, obtained in a trial of the OX40 agonist ivuxolimab. This TCR was recovered from an adult with an advanced solid tumor such as melanoma, head and neck, liver or kidney cancer. V gene TRBV4-3 combines with J gene TRBJ2-1; 15 bases are a match to TRBD2. The CDR3 region is CASSQDLLGLAGGSPYNEQFF. In DNA form, the CDR3 reads TGCGCCAGCAGCCAAGATCTACTCGGACTAGCGGGGGGGTCACCTTACAATGAGCAGTTCTTC.